Listed below are T cell receptor beta chains from one sample, sequenced in a study of OX40 agonist ivuxolimab in advanced cancers. Only in-frame clones appear in the TCRdb table, and some are missing; sequencing was by immunoSEQ multiplex PCR. The sample holds some 110,000 clones; about 94% are singletons and the top ten take roughly 0.15%. Sequencing was performed on CD4+ or CD8+ T cells sorted from blood, taken in a trial of the OX40 agonist ivuxolimab. These receptors were obtained from an adult with an advanced solid tumor such as melanoma, head and neck, liver or kidney cancer. Each CDR3 is given with its conserved first and last residue. D genes are given only for firm matches. Expanded clones are given a class, and other clones once, few, many or no size at all.

CDR3 protein: CASSEWQNTEAFF
CDR3 DNA: TGTGCCAGCAGTGAATGGCAAAACACTGAAGCTTTCTTT
CDR3 length: 13
J gene: TRBJ1-1
clone size: once
D gene: -
V gene: TRBV25-1

CDR3 protein: CASSLPYEQYF
CDR3 DNA: TGTGCCAGCAGTCTACCCTACGAGCAGTACTTC
CDR3 length: 11
J gene: TRBJ2-7
clone size: -
D gene: -
V gene: TRBV6-1

CDR3 protein: CASSHRQGWATEAFF
CDR3 DNA: TGTGCCAGCAGCCATAGACAGGGTTGGGCCACTGAAGCTTTCTTT
CDR3 length: 15
J gene: TRBJ1-1
clone size: -
D gene: TRBD1
V gene: TRBV28

CDR3 protein: CASTVGWQPQHF
CDR3 DNA: TGTGCCAGCACGGTAGGGTGGCAGCCCCAGCATTTT
CDR3 length: 12
J gene: TRBJ1-5
clone size: -
D gene: -
V gene: TRBV28

CDR3 protein: CASRDNRVSTEAFF
CDR3 DNA: TGTGCCAGCAGAGATAACAGGGTTAGCACTGAAGCTTTCTTT
CDR3 length: 14
J gene: TRBJ1-1
clone size: -
D gene: -
V gene: TRBV6-5

CDR3 protein: CASTRRSGNTIYF
CDR3 DNA: TGTGCCAGCACTCGGAGGTCTGGAAACACCATATATTTT
CDR3 length: 13
J gene: TRBJ1-3
clone size: once
D gene: -
V gene: TRBV28

CDR3 protein: CASTLDRGGNQPQHF
CDR3 DNA: TGTGCCAGCACCCTAGACAGGGGGGGAAATCAGCCCCAGCATTTT
CDR3 length: 15
J gene: TRBJ1-5
clone size: -
D gene: TRBD1
V gene: TRBV2

CDR3 protein: CASSPGDRAYEQYF
CDR3 DNA: TGTGCCAGTAGTCCGGGGGACAGAGCCTACGAGCAGTACTTC
CDR3 length: 14
J gene: TRBJ2-7
clone size: -
D gene: -
V gene: TRBV19

CDR3 protein: CASSRSGGRDEQFF
CDR3 DNA: TGTGCCAGCTCACGGAGCGGAGGGAGGGATGAGCAGTTCTTC
CDR3 length: 14
J gene: TRBJ2-1
clone size: once
D gene: TRBD2
V gene: TRBV18

CDR3 protein: CASSHPTGTGHEQYF
CDR3 DNA: TGTGCCAGCAGCCACCCTACAGGGACCGGGCACGAGCAGTACTTC
CDR3 length: 15
J gene: TRBJ2-7
clone size: -
D gene: -
V gene: TRBV5-4

CDR3 protein: CASSSIGPGQDYEQYF
CDR3 DNA: TGTGCCAGCAGCTCAATAGGCCCGGGACAGGATTACGAGCAGTACTTC
CDR3 length: 16
J gene: TRBJ2-7
clone size: -
D gene: TRBD1
V gene: TRBV7-9

CDR3 protein: CASSLGRTGELFF
CDR3 DNA: TGTGCCAGCAGCTTAGGCAGGACCGGGGAGCTGTTTTTT
CDR3 length: 13
J gene: TRBJ2-2
clone size: -
D gene: -
V gene: TRBV7-7

CDR3 protein: CASSVGLAGVKETQYF
CDR3 DNA: TGTGCCAGCAGCGTAGGGCTAGCGGGGGTAAAAGAGACCCAGTACTTC
CDR3 length: 16
J gene: TRBJ2-5
clone size: -
D gene: TRBD2
V gene: TRBV9

CDR3 protein: CASSPGTNPSGELFF
CDR3 DNA: TGTGCCAGCAGTCCCGGGACAAACCCCTCCGGGGAGCTGTTTTTT
CDR3 length: 15
J gene: TRBJ2-2
clone size: -
D gene: -
V gene: TRBV7-9

CDR3 protein: CAWDPRGQEQFF
CDR3 DNA: TGTGCCTGGGACCCAAGGGGGCAAGAGCAGTTCTTC
CDR3 length: 12
J gene: TRBJ2-1
clone size: -
D gene: TRBD1
V gene: TRBV30

CDR3 protein: CASSSGGVGETQYF
CDR3 DNA: TGCGCCAGCAGTTCGGGCGGGGTAGGAGAGACCCAGTACTTC
CDR3 length: 14
J gene: TRBJ2-5
clone size: -
D gene: -
V gene: TRBV5-1

CDR3 protein: CASSIGAGSWNEQFF
CDR3 DNA: TGTGCCAGTAGTATTGGGGCGGGAAGCTGGAATGAGCAGTTCTTC
CDR3 length: 15
J gene: TRBJ2-1
clone size: -
D gene: -
V gene: TRBV19

CDR3 protein: CASSPPRRNTGELFF
CDR3 DNA: TGTGCCAGCAGTCCGCCCAGAAGAAACACCGGGGAGCTGTTTTTT
CDR3 length: 15
J gene: TRBJ2-2
clone size: -
D gene: -
V gene: TRBV27

CDR3 protein: CASSFQGSGSYEQYF
CDR3 DNA: TGTGCCAGCAGCTTCCAGGGGTCGGGCTCCTACGAGCAGTACTTC
CDR3 length: 15
J gene: TRBJ2-7
clone size: -
D gene: -
V gene: TRBV5-4

CDR3 protein: CASSVPGQGGYGYTF
CDR3 DNA: TGTGCCAGCAGCGTTCCGGGACAGGGTGGCTATGGCTACACCTTC
CDR3 length: 15
J gene: TRBJ1-2
clone size: -
D gene: TRBD1
V gene: TRBV9

CDR3 protein: CASSSGGTSQETQYF
CDR3 DNA: TGTGCCAGCAGTTCTGGGGGGACTTCACAAGAGACCCAGTACTTC
CDR3 length: 15
J gene: TRBJ2-5
clone size: -
D gene: -
V gene: TRBV11-3

CDR3 protein: CASSYRVLNSPLHF
CDR3 DNA: TGTGCCAGCAGTTACAGGGTCCTCAATTCACCCCTCCACTTT
CDR3 length: 14
J gene: TRBJ1-6
clone size: -
D gene: -
V gene: TRBV6-5

CDR3 protein: CASSFDPGSEQFF
CDR3 DNA: TGCGCCAGCAGCTTTGATCCCGGCAGCGAGCAGTTCTTC
CDR3 length: 13
J gene: TRBJ2-1
clone size: once
D gene: -
V gene: TRBV5-1

CDR3 protein: CASSEMVRANQPQHF
CDR3 DNA: TGTGCCAGCAGTGAAATGGTTAGGGCCAATCAGCCCCAGCATTTT
CDR3 length: 15
J gene: TRBJ1-5
clone size: -
D gene: -
V gene: TRBV2

CDR3 protein: CASSFISLASGGYTF
CDR3 DNA: TGTGCCAGCAGCTTCATTTCTCTTGCCTCCGGAGGCTACACCTTC
CDR3 length: 15
J gene: TRBJ1-2
clone size: -
D gene: -
V gene: TRBV5-5

CDR3 protein: CASSRYQETQYF
CDR3 DNA: TGTGCCAGCAGCAGATACCAAGAGACCCAGTACTTC
CDR3 length: 12
J gene: TRBJ2-5
clone size: -
D gene: -
V gene: TRBV5-8

CDR3 protein: CASMLTGQGGRKTQYF
CDR3 DNA: TGTGCCAGCATGCTAACTGGACAGGGAGGGCGGAAGACCCAGTACTTC
CDR3 length: 16
J gene: TRBJ2-5
clone size: -
D gene: -
V gene: TRBV7-2

CDR3 protein: CASSLSGLGPGYEKLFF
CDR3 DNA: TGTGCCAGCAGTTTATCGGGGTTGGGCCCGGGGTATGAAAAACTGTTTTTT
CDR3 length: 17
J gene: TRBJ1-4
clone size: -
D gene: -
V gene: TRBV28

CDR3 protein: CASSSSVGANQPQHF
CDR3 DNA: TGTGCCAGCAGCTCCTCGGTGGGGGCCAATCAGCCCCAGCATTTT
CDR3 length: 15
J gene: TRBJ1-5
clone size: few
D gene: -
V gene: TRBV7-2

CDR3 protein: CASSFSRAGLYNEQFF
CDR3 DNA: TGTGCCAGCAGCTTTAGCAGGGCGGGGCTTTACAATGAGCAGTTCTTC
CDR3 length: 16
J gene: TRBJ2-1
clone size: once
D gene: -
V gene: TRBV7-3

CDR3 protein: CSAKVADTQYF
CDR3 DNA: TGCAGTGCTAAGGTTGCAGATACGCAGTATTTT
CDR3 length: 11
J gene: TRBJ2-3
clone size: -
D gene: -
V gene: TRBV20-1

CDR3 protein: CASSIRSEAFF
CDR3 DNA: TGTGCCAGTAGTATAAGGAGTGAAGCTTTCTTT
CDR3 length: 11
J gene: TRBJ1-1
clone size: once
D gene: -
V gene: TRBV19

CDR3 protein: CASSLTLETSTNYGYTF
CDR3 DNA: TGCGCCAGCAGCTTGACCCTCGAGACGTCTACTAACTATGGCTACACCTTC
CDR3 length: 17
J gene: TRBJ1-2
clone size: -
D gene: -
V gene: TRBV5-1

CDR3 protein: CASSYRVGGQSPETQYF
CDR3 DNA: TGTGCCAGCAGCTACCGGGTGGGGGGACAAAGCCCAGAGACCCAGTACTTC
CDR3 length: 17
J gene: TRBJ2-5
clone size: -
D gene: -
V gene: TRBV14

CDR3 protein: CASSVKGQSTGELFF
CDR3 DNA: TGCGCCAGCTCGGTTAAAGGACAGTCGACCGGGGAGCTGTTTTTT
CDR3 length: 15
J gene: TRBJ2-2
clone size: -
D gene: -
V gene: TRBV5-1

CDR3 protein: CASSPQPGQGAYEQYF
CDR3 DNA: TGTGCCAGCAGCCCCCAGCCCGGACAGGGGGCCTACGAGCAGTACTTC
CDR3 length: 16
J gene: TRBJ2-7
clone size: -
D gene: TRBD1
V gene: TRBV7-6

CDR3 protein: CASSIGDGISTDTQYF
CDR3 DNA: TGTGCCAGTAGTATAGGCGACGGAATAAGCACAGATACGCAGTATTTT
CDR3 length: 16
J gene: TRBJ2-3
clone size: once
D gene: -
V gene: TRBV19

CDR3 protein: CASSAAGAGGPLGKNIQYF
CDR3 DNA: TGTGCCAGCAGCGCAGCGGGGGCAGGGGGCCCCTTAGGCAAAAACATTCAGTACTTC
CDR3 length: 19
J gene: TRBJ2-4
clone size: -
D gene: -
V gene: TRBV9

CDR3 protein: CASSDGGLNTEAFF
CDR3 DNA: TGTGCCAGCAGTGACGGTGGCCTGAACACTGAAGCTTTCTTT
CDR3 length: 14
J gene: TRBJ1-1
clone size: -
D gene: -
V gene: TRBV25-1

CDR3 protein: CAISGSPPSGSSYNEQFF
CDR3 DNA: TGTGCCATCAGTGGGAGCCCCCCTAGCGGGAGTTCTTACAATGAGCAGTTCTTC
CDR3 length: 18
J gene: TRBJ2-1
clone size: -
D gene: TRBD2
V gene: TRBV10-3

CDR3 protein: CASSIDTGGTGANVLTF
CDR3 DNA: TGTGCCAGTAGTATAGATACAGGGGGAACTGGGGCCAACGTCCTGACTTTC
CDR3 length: 17
J gene: TRBJ2-6
clone size: -
D gene: TRBD1
V gene: TRBV19

CDR3 protein: CASSPPVTGELFF
CDR3 DNA: TGTGCCAGCTCACCACCGGTAACCGGGGAGCTGTTTTTT
CDR3 length: 13
J gene: TRBJ2-2
clone size: -
D gene: -
V gene: TRBV18

CDR3 protein: CASSFDRGNEKLFF
CDR3 DNA: TGTGCCAGCAGTTTTGACAGGGGTAATGAAAAACTGTTTTTT
CDR3 length: 14
J gene: TRBJ1-4
clone size: -
D gene: TRBD1
V gene: TRBV6-1

CDR3 protein: CASSSRGVYGYTF
CDR3 DNA: TGTGCCAGCAGCTCCCGGGGCGTCTATGGCTACACCTTC
CDR3 length: 13
J gene: TRBJ1-2
clone size: -
D gene: -
V gene: TRBV7-9

CDR3 protein: CASSAGEGDWDTEAFF
CDR3 DNA: TGTGCCAGCAGCGCCGGGGAGGGGGATTGGGACACTGAAGCTTTCTTT
CDR3 length: 16
J gene: TRBJ1-1
clone size: -
D gene: -
V gene: TRBV9

CDR3 protein: CASNFEGAPGEQYF
CDR3 DNA: TGTGCCAGCAACTTTGAGGGGGCACCCGGCGAGCAGTACTTC
CDR3 length: 14
J gene: TRBJ2-7
clone size: -
D gene: TRBD1
V gene: TRBV2

CDR3 protein: CASSPVPLGNYGYTF
CDR3 DNA: TGTGCCAGCTCACCGGTCCCTCTGGGGAACTATGGCTACACCTTC
CDR3 length: 15
J gene: TRBJ1-2
clone size: -
D gene: -
V gene: TRBV18

CDR3 protein: CASSRPGQEYNEQFF
CDR3 DNA: TGTGCCAGCAGCAGGCCGGGACAGGAGTACAATGAGCAGTTCTTC
CDR3 length: 15
J gene: TRBJ2-1
clone size: once
D gene: TRBD1
V gene: TRBV7-2

CDR3 protein: CASFGTSGIGETQYF
CDR3 DNA: TGTGCCAGCTTTGGGACTAGCGGGATTGGAGAGACCCAGTACTTC
CDR3 length: 15
J gene: TRBJ2-5
clone size: -
D gene: TRBD2
V gene: TRBV7-9

CDR3 protein: CASSPHSNEQFF
CDR3 DNA: TGTGCCAGCAGCCCTCACAGTAATGAGCAGTTCTTC
CDR3 length: 12
J gene: TRBJ2-1
clone size: -
D gene: -
V gene: TRBV5-6

CDR3 protein: CASSRAGTNPEKLFF
CDR3 DNA: TGTGCCAGCAGCCGCGCCGGGACGAACCCTGAAAAACTGTTTTTT
CDR3 length: 15
J gene: TRBJ1-4
clone size: -
D gene: -
V gene: TRBV16